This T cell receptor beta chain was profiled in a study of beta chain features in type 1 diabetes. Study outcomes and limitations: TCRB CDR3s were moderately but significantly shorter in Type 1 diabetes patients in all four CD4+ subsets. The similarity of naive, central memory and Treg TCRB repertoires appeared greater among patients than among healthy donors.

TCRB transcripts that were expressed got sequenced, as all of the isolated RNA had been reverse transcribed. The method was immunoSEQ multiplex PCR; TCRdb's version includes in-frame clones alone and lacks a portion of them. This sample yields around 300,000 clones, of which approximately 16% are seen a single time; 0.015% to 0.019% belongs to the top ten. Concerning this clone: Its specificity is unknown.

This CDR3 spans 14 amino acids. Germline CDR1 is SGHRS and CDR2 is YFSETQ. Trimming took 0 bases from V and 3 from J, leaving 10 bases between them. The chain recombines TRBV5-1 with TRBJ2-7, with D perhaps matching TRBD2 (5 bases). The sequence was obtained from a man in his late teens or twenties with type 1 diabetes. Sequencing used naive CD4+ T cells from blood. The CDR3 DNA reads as TGCGCCAGCAGCTTGGTTGGACTGGTCTACGAGCAGTACTTC. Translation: CASSLVGLVYEQYF.